The text below deals with one T cell receptor beta chain. Method: immunoSEQ multiplex PCR; TCRdb's copy keeps in-frame clones and lacks some. The data contain 90,000 to 120,000 clones, more than 70% of them singletons. This entry is derived from a study of blood T cell repertoires in COVID-19. The V gene's germline CDR1 is KGHSH and CDR2 LQKENI. V trimming: 10 bases; J trimming: 0 bases; junction bases outside the gene matches: 4. CDR3 length equals 14 residues. This rearrangement joins TRBV18 to TRBJ2-2, with 8 bases that match TRBD2. The sample taken for sequencing was peripheral blood. This receptor was obtained from a man in his sixties or seventies with acute or convalescent COVID-19. CDR3 in DNA: TGTGCCACCAGGGGACTAGCGAACACCGGGGAGCTGTTTTTT. As protein: CATRGLANTGELFF.